These 10 T cell receptor beta chains were sequenced from one sample in a study of T cell repertoires in cytomegalovirus infection. Using its own MiXCR run on the reads, TCRdb lists one record per CDR3 protein. The sample consists of fewer than 350,000 distinct CDR3 sequences, roughly 15% of them appearing once. The sample was PBMCs. These receptors were collected from a human donor in good health (CMV status not recorded). Some clones in this sample may be carry-over from other donors' samples.

This clonotype was recorded at least ten times. The V gene is TRBV6-2 or TRBV6-3, the J gene TRBJ2-7; the match to TRBD1 covers 7 bases. This CDR3 contains 16 residues. CDR1 is MNHEY and CDR2 is SVGEGT in the germline V gene. Trimming took 5 bases from V and 0 from J; bases not matched to a gene: 10. CDR3 protein: CASSVTGQPSSYEQYF. CDR3 in DNA: TGTGCCAGCAGTGTGACGGGACAGCCAAGCTCCTACGAGCAGTACTTC.

At least ten counts were recorded for this clonotype. This chain links TRBV7-2 with TRBJ2-1; tentatively, D is TRBD2 (7 bases). CDR3 length: 14 residues. The germline gives CDR1 SGHTA, CDR2 FQGNSA. V was shortened by 5 bases and J by 8 bases, with 16 bases between the two germline ends. In DNA form, the CDR3 reads TGTGCCAGCAGCCCCCTCGGGGGGCGGGATGAGCAGTTCTTC. It encodes CASSPLGGRDEQFF.

This clonotype was recorded at least ten times. The chain has TRBV4-2 and TRBJ2-3; 10 nucleotides align to TRBD2. CDR1 and CDR2 from the germline V gene are LGHNA and YNFKEQ. This CDR3 is built from 20 residues. V dropped 0 bases and J dropped 6; count of bases not matched to a gene: 18. Here the CDR3 reads CASSQDSAGGPGKPTDTQYF. The CDR3 coding sequence is TGTGCCAGCAGCCAAGATTCAGCGGGGGGGCCTGGAAAACCCACCGATACGCAGTATTTT.

This clonotype was observed at least ten times. The J gene is TRBJ2-5, the V gene TRBV7-6, with no clear D. The CDR3 extends over 12 amino acids. V gave up 1 base and J gave up 5 bases, with 5 bases separating them. Per the germline V gene, CDR1 is SGHVS and CDR2 is FNYEAQ. CDR3 DNA sequence: TGTGCCAGCAGCTTAGTGGTGGAGACCCAGTACTTC. Translating it yields CASSLVVETQYF.

This clonotype occurred many times. The chain uses TRBV7-2 and TRBJ2-1; 9 positions agree with TRBD2. With 5 bases clipped from V and 7 bases from J, the junction kept 6 bases outside the gene matches. The CDR3 is 14 residues long. Germline-derived CDR1 and CDR2 are SGHTA and FQGNSA. The CDR3 nucleotides are TGTGCCAGCAGCCCGCGGGGGGGGGGAAATGAGCAGTTCTTC. Translating gives CASSPRGGGNEQFF.

At least ten counts were recorded for this clonotype. This sequence joins TRBV7-8 and TRBJ2-5; D is unresolved. The CDR3 consists of 16 residues. Germline loops: CDR1 SGHVS, CDR2 FQNEAQ. V was trimmed by 5 bases and J by 3 bases, leaving 19 bases between them. CDR3 residues: CASSLSLRSPEETQYF. The CDR3 DNA sequence: TGTGCCAGCAGCCTAAGTCTCCGGTCCCCGGAAGAGACCCAGTACTTC.

This chain uses TRBV20-1 with TRBJ2-5; 13 nucleotides match TRBD2. Germline CDR1 and CDR2: DFQATT and SNEGSKA (reference sequence). V shed 5 bases, J shed 5 bases, and the junction held 5 bases outside the gene matches. This CDR3 is 14 amino acids long. The chain's CDR3 is CSARLAGGRETQYF. For the CDR3, the DNA is TGCAGTGCTCGACTAGCGGGGGGTCGCGAGACCCAGTACTTC.

In this sample, this clonotype turned up many times. V and J are TRBV7-8 and TRBJ1-4; maybe TRBD1 (5 bases). CDR1 and CDR2 (germline): SGHVS, FQNEAQ. The CDR3 is made up of 15 amino acids. V lost 5 bases to trimming and J lost 7 bases, with 17 bases between them. CDR3 bases: TGTGCCAGCAGCCCTGTGGGAGGGGTCGGTGAAAAACTGTTTTTT. Amino acid sequence: CASSPVGGVGEKLFF.

This clonotype occurred many times. The genes are TRBV12-3 or TRBV12-4 and TRBJ1-4; the D gene is possibly TRBD1 (5 bases). V lost 3 bases to trimming and J lost 5 bases, with 13 bases between them. CDR3 length equals 15 residues. The CDR3: CASSFLGGTNEKLFF. The CDR3 DNA reads as TGTGCCAGCAGTTTCCTCGGGGGGACCAATGAAAAACTGTTTTTT.

This clonotype was detected ten times or more. V is TRBV7-2 and J is TRBJ2-7, with D perhaps matching TRBD1 or TRBD2 (6 bases each). The ends were cut back, 3 bases at V and 1 base at J, with 16 bases in the middle. This CDR3 has 16 residues. CDR1 SGHTA and CDR2 FQGNSA come from the germline V gene. CDR3 sequence (DNA): TGTGCCAGCAGCTTGCGTCCCGGGGGCGGTTCCTACGAGCAGTACTTC. Its protein is CASSLRPGGGSYEQYF.